Following are 6 T cell receptor beta chains from one sample sequenced in a study of immune evolution from preneoplasia to lung adenocarcinoma listed by TCRdb under 2021. The library was obtained by the immunoSEQ multiplex PCR assay. Here the immuneACCESS table is served through TCRdb, limited to in-frame sequences with V and J called. Missing clones are a known gap in these copies; in checked studies unresolved V genes cover under half, and the rest lacks a known reason. The sample table shows roughly 8,300 clones, and around 83% are seen once. The ten biggest clones cover 2% to 2.5% of the sample. Sequenced: FFPE invasive lung adenocarcinoma tissue. The cell subset or site label here, explained by the study, means: frankly invasive lung adenocarcinoma (ADC). These receptors originate from a person between 50 and 70 years old with lung adenocarcinoma.

This clone has a handful of counts. The chain has TRBV7-9 and TRBJ2-5, with D possibly being TRBD1 (6 bases). With 1 base removed from V and 1 base from J, the gap between germline ends came to 7 bases. This CDR3 has 14 residues. Germline values: CDR1 SEHNR, CDR2 FQNEAQ (reference sequence). CDR3 coding DNA: TGTGCCAGCAGCTTAGACAGGGTCCAAGAGACCCAGTACTTC. It is translated as CASSLDRVQETQYF. Based on the CDR3 plus reference TRBV7-9 and TRBJ2-5, the full variable domain is DTGVSQNPRHKITKRGQNVTFRCDPISEHNRLYWYRQTLGQGPEFLTYFQNEAQLEKSRLLSDRFSAERPKGSFSTLEIQRTEQGDSAMYLCASSLDRVQETQYFGPGTRLLVL.

V and J are TRBV5-1 and TRBJ2-7; possible D gene TRBD2, 7 bases. Germline loops: CDR1 SGHRS, CDR2 YFSETQ. Trimming shortened V by 0 bases and J by 4 bases, and 11 bases separated the two germline ends. This CDR3 region has 14 residues. The CDR3 sequence: CASSLGGGRYEQYF. The CDR3 nucleotides are TGCGCCAGCAGCTTGGGGGGGGGCCGGTACGAGCAGTACTTC.

Details on this clone: One junction end does not reproduce the germline sequence, and a read error may be involved. This chain connects TRBV20-1 to TRBJ2-5; D unclear. There are 11 residues in the CDR3. Germline V gives CDR1 DFQATT, CDR2 SNEGSKA (reference sequence). CDR3 protein: CSAQHQETQYF. CDR3 nucleotides: TGCAGTGCTCAACACCAGGAGACCCAGTACTTC.

This sequence joins TRBV6-1 and TRBJ1-2, with a possible D match to TRBD1 (5 bases). Germline CDR1 reads MNHNS; CDR2 reads SASEGT. V was shortened by 2 bases and J by 8 bases, with 12 bases between the two germline ends. The CDR3 has 13 residues. This CDR3 reads CASSEMGGDGYTF. The CDR3 coding sequence is TGTGCCAGCAGTGAAATGGGAGGGGACGGCTACACCTTC.

This sequence joins TRBV12-5 and TRBJ1-1; D uncertain. V gave up 1 base and J gave up 1 base, with 4 bases separating them. The V gene's germline CDR1 is LGHNT and CDR2 FRNRAP. There are 13 residues in the CDR3. Written as DNA, the CDR3 is TGTGCTAGTGGTTTGGGAGGGAACACTGAAGCTTTCTTT. Amino acid sequence: CASGLGGNTEAFF.

The chain combines TRBV10-3 with TRBJ1-1; D is undetermined. Per the germline V gene, CDR1 is ENHRY and CDR2 is SYGVKD. This CDR3 has 13 residues. Trimming removed 7 bases from V and 1 base from J, with 10 bases in between. The CDR3 DNA follows: TGTGCCATCAACAGACAACAGAACACTGAAGCTTTCTTT. The encoded protein is CAINRQQNTEAFF.